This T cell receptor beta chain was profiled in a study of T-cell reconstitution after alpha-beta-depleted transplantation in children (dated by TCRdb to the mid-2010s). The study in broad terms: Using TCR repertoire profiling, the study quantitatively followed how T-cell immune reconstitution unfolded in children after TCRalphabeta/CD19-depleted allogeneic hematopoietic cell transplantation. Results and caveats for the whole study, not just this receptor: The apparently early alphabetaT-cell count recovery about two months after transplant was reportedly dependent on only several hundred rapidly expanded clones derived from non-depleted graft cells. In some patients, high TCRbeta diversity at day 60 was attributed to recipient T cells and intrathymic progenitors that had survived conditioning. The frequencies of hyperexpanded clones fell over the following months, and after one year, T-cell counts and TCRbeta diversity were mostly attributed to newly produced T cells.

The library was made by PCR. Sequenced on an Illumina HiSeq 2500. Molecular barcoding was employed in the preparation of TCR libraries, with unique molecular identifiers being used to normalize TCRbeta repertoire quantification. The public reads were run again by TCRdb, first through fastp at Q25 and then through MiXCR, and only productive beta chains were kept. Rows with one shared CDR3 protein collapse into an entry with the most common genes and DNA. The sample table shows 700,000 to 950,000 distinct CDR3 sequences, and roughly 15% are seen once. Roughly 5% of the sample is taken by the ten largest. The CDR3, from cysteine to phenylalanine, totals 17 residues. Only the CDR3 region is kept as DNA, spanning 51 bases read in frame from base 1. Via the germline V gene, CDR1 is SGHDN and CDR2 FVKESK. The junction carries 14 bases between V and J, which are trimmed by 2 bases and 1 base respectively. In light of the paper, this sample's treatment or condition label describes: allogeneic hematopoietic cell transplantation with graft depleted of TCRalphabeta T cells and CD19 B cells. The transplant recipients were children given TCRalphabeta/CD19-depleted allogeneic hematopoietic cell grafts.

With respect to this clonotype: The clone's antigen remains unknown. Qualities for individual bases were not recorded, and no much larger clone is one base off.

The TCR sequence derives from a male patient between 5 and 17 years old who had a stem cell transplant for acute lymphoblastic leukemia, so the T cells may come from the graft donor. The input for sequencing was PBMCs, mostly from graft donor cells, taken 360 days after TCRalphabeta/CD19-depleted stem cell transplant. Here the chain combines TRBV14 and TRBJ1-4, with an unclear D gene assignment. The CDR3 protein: CASSQIGRAGTNEKLFF. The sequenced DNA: TGTGCCAGCAGCCAAATCGGTCGCGCTGGAACTAATGAAAAACTGTTTTTT.